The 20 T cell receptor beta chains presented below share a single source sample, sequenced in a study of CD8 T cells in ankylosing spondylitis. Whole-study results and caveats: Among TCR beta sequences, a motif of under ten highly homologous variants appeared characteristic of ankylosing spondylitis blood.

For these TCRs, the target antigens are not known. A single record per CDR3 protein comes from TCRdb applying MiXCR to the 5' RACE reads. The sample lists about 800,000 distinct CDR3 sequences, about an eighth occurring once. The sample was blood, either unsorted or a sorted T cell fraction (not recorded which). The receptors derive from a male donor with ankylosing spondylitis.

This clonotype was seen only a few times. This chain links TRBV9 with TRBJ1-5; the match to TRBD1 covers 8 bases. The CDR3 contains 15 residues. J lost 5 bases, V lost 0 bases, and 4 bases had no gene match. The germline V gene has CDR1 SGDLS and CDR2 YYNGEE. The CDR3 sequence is CASSVGGTGYQPQHF. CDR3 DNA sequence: TGTGCCAGCAGCGTAGGTGGGACAGGTTATCAGCCCCAGCATTTT.

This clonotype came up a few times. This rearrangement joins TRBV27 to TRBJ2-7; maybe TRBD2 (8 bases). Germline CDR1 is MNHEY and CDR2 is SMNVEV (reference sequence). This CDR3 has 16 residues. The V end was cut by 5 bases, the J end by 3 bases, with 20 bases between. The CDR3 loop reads CASSGLGGGRRYEQYF. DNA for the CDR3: TGTGCCAGCAGTGGTCTAGGGGGCGGGAGGCGCTACGAGCAGTACTTC.

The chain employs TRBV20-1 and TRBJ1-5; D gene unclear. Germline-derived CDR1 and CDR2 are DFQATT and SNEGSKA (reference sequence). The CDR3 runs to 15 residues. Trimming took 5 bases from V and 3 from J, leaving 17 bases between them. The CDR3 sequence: CSAPESGFDNQPQHF. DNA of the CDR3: TGCAGTGCTCCTGAGAGCGGTTTTGACAATCAGCCCCAGCATTTT.

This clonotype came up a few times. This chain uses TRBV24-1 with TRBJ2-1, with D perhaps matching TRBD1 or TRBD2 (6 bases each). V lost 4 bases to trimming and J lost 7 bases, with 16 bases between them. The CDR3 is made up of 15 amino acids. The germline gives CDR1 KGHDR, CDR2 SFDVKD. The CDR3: CATSEPRGLGNEQFF. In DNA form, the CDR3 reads TGTGCCACCAGTGAACCACGGGGGCTGGGGAATGAGCAGTTCTTC.

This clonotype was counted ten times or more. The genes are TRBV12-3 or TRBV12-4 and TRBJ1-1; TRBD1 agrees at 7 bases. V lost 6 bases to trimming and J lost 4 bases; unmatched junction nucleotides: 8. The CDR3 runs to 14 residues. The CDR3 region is CASRATGPITEAFF. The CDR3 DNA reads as TGTGCCAGCAGGGCGACAGGGCCGATCACTGAAGCTTTCTTT.

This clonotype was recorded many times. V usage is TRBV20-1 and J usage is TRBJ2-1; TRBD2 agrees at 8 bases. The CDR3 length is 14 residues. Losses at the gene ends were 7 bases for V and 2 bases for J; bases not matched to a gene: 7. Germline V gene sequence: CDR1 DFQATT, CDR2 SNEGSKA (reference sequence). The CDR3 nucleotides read TGCAGTGTCGTAGCGGGATTTACCTACAATGAGCAGTTCTTC. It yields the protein CSVVAGFTYNEQFF.

The CDR3 loop reads CASSLSWKHTEAFF. CDR3 nucleotide sequence: TGTGCCAGCAGTTTAAGTTGGAAACACACTGAAGCTTTCTTT. The chain joins TRBV7-9 to TRBJ1-1, with D uncertain. The CDR3 loop spans 14 amino acids. V shed 6 bases and J shed 3 bases, with 14 bases lying between them. In germline, CDR1 is SEHNR, CDR2 FQNEAQ (reference sequence).

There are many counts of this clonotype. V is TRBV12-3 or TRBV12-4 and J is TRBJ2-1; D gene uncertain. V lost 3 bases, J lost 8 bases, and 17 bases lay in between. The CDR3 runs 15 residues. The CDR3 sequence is CASSFSASLLDEQFF. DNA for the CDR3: TGTGCCAGCAGTTTTTCCGCGTCTTTACTGGATGAGCAGTTCTTC.

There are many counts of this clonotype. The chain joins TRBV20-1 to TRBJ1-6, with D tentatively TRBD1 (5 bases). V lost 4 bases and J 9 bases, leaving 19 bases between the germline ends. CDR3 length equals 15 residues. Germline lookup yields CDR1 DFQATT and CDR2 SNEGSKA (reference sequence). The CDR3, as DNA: TGCAGTGCTACTTTTCCGGGACCGAGCTTTTCACCCCTCCACTTT. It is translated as CSATFPGPSFSPLHF.

The DNA of the CDR3 is TGTGCCATCAGTGGACAGGGACGGGAGCAGTACTTC. It translates to CAISGQGREQYF. The rearrangement links TRBV10-3 to TRBJ2-7; 7 bases agree with TRBD1. This CDR3 has 12 amino acids. CDR1 is ENHRY, CDR2 SYGVKD, per germline. The junction had 4 bases not matched to a gene; V was cut back by 4 bases and J by 7 bases.

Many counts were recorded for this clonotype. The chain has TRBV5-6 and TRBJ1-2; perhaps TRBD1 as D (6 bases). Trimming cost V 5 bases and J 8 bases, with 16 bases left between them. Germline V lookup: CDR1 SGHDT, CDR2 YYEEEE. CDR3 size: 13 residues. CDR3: CASSHGHRDGYTF. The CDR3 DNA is TGTGCCAGCAGTCATGGGCACAGGGACGGCTACACCTTC.

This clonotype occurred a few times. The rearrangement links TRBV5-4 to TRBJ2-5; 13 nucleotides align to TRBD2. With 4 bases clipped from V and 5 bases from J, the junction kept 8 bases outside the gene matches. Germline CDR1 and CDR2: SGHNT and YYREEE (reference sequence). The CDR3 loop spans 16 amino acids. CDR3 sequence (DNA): TGTGCCAGCAGCAGGACTAGCGGGGGAGGGCGGGAGACCCAGTACTTC. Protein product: CASSRTSGGGRETQYF. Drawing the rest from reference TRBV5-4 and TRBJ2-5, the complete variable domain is ETGVTQSPTHLIKTRGQQVTLRCSSQSGHNTVSWYQQALGQGPQFIFQYYREEENGRGNFPPRFSGLQFPNYSSELNVNALELDDSALYLCASSRTSGGGRETQYFGPGTRLLVL.

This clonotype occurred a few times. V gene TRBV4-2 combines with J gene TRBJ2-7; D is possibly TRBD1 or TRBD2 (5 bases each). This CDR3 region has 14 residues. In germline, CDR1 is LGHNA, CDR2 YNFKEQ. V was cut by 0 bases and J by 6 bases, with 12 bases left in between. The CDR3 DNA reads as TGTGCCAGCAGCCAAGAATCCGGGGCCGTCGAGCAGTACTTC. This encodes CASSQESGAVEQYF.

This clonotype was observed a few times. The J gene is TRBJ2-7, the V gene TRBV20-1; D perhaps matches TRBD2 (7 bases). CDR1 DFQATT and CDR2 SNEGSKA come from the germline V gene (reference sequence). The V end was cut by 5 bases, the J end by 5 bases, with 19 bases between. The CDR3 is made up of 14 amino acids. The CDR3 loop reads CSAGTRGALHEQYF. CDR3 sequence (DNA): TGCAGTGCTGGGACACGGGGGGCGTTGCACGAGCAGTACTTC.

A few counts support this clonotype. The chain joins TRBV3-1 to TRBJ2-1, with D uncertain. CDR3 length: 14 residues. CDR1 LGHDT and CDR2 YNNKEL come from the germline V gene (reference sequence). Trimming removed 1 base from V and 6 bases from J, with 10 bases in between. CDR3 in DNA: TGTGCCAGCAGCCAAGCTTTCGGGCCCAATGAGCAGTTCTTC. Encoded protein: CASSQAFGPNEQFF.

The CDR3 loop is CASSQVGLAGRAGELFF. CDR3 coding DNA: TGTGCCAGCAGCCAAGTCGGACTAGCGGGTCGTGCCGGGGAGCTGTTTTTT. The genes are TRBV14 and TRBJ2-2; 11 bases are a match to TRBD2. J lost 6 bases, V lost 1 base, and 7 bases had no gene match. CDR1 is SGHDN, CDR2 FVKESK, per germline. This CDR3 has 17 residues.

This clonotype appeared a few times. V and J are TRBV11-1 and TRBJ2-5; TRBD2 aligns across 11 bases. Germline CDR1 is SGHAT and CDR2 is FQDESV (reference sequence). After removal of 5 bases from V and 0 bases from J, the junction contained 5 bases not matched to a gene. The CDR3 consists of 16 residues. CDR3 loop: CASSPRTSGYQETQYF. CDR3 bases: TGTGCCAGCAGCCCGCGGACTAGCGGGTACCAAGAGACCCAGTACTTC.

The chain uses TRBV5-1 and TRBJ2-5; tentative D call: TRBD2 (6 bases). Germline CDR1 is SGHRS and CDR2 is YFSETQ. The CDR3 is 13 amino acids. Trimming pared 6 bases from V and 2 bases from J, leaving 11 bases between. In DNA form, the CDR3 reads TGCGCCAGCAAAATGGGGGGACAAGAGACCCAGTACTTC. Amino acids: CASKMGGQETQYF.

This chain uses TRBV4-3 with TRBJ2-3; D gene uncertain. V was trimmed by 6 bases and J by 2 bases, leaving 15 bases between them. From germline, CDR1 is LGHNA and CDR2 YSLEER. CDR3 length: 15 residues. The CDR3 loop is CASSSLVGNTDTQYF. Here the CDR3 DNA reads TGCGCCAGCAGTTCCCTGGTAGGAAACACAGATACGCAGTATTTT.

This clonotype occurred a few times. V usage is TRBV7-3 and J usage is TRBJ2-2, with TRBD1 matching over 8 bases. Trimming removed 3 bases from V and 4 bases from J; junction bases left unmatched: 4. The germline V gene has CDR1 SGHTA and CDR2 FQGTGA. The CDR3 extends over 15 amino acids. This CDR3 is CASSFWTGSTGELFF. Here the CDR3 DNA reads TGTGCCAGCAGCTTTTGGACAGGGAGCACCGGGGAGCTGTTTTTT.